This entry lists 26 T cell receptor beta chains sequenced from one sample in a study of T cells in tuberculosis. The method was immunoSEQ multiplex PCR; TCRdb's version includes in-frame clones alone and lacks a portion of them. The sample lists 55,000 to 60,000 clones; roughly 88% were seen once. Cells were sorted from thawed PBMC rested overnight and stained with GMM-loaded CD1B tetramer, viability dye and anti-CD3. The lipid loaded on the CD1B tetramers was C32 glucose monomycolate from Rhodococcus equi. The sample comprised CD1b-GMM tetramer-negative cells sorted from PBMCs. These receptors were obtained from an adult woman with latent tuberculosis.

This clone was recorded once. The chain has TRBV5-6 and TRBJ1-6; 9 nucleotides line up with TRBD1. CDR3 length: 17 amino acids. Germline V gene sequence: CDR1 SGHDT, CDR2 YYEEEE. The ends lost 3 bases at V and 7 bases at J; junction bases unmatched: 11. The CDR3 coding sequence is TGTGCCAGCAGCTCCTCGTTTCCCGGGACAGGGAATTCACCCCTCCACTTT. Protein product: CASSSSFPGTGNSPLHF.

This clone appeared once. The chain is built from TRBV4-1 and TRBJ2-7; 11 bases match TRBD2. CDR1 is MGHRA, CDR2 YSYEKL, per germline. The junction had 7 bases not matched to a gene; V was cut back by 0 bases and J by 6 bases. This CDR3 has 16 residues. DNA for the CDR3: TGCGCCAGCAGCCAAGATCTGATAGCGGGGGGGCGCGAGCAGTACTTC. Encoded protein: CASSQDLIAGGREQYF.

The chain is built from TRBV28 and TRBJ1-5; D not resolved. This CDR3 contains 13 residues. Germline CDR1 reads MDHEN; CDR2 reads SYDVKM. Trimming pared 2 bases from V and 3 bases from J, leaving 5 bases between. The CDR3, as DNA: TGTGCCAGCAGTTTAGAGAACAATCAGCCCCAGCATTTT. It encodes CASSLENNQPQHF.

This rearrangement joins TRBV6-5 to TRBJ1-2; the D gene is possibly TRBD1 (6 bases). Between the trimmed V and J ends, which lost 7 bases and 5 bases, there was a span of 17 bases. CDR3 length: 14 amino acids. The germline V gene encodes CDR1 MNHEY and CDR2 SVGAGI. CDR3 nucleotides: TGTGCCAGCACCCCCCTCCAGGGGAGTTATGGCTACACCTTC. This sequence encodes CASTPLQGSYGYTF.

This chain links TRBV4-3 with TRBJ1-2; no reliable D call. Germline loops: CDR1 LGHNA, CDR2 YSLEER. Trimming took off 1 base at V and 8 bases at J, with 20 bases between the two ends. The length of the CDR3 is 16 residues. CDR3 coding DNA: TGCGCCAGCAGCCAAGGACCGACGGCGGCTGGAGGGGGCTACACCTTC. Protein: CASSQGPTAAGGGYTF.

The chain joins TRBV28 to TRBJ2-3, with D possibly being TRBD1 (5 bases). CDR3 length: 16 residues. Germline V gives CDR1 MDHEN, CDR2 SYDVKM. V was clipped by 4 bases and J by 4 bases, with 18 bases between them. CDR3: CASSSPGLSGPDTQYF. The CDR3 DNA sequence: TGTGCCAGCAGTTCCCCAGGGCTCTCTGGCCCAGATACGCAGTATTTT.

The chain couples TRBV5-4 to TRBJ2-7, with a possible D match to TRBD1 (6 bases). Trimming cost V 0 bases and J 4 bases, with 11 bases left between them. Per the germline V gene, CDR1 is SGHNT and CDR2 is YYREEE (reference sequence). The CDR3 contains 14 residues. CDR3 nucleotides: TGTGCCAGCAGCTTGGCTCCAGGGGAGTACGAGCAGTACTTC. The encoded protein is CASSLAPGEYEQYF.

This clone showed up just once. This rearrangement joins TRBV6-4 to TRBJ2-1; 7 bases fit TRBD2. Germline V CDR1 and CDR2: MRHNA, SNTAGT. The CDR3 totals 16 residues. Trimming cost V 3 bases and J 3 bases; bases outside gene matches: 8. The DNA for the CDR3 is TGTGCCAGCAGTGAGAGTTCCGGGACTATCTACAATGAGCAGTTCTTC. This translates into CASSESSGTIYNEQFF.

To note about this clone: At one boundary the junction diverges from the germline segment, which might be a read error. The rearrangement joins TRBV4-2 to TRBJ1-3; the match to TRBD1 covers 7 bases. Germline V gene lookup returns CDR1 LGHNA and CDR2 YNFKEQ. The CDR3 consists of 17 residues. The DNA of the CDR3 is TGTGCCAGCAGTCAAGAGTCGACAGGGTCATCCGGAAACACCATATATTTT. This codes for CASSQESTGSSGNTIYF.

The CDR3 sequence is CASSRMASPGEETQYF. CDR3 coding DNA: TGCGCCAGCAGCCGGATGGCATCCCCCGGGGAGGAGACCCAGTACTTC. The genes are TRBV5-1 and TRBJ2-5; possible D gene TRBD2, 5 bases. The CDR3 extends over 16 amino acids. V lost 4 bases, J lost 5 bases, and 21 bases lay in between. Per the germline V gene, CDR1 is SGHRS and CDR2 is YFSETQ. The full variable domain, in which reference TRBV5-1 and TRBJ2-5 provide the parts outside the CDR3, is KAGVTQTPRYLIKTRGQQVTLSCSPISGHRSVSWYQQTPGQGLQFLFEYFSETQRNKGNFPGRFSGRQFSNSRSEMNVSTLELGDSALYLCASSRMASPGEETQYFGPGTRLLVL.

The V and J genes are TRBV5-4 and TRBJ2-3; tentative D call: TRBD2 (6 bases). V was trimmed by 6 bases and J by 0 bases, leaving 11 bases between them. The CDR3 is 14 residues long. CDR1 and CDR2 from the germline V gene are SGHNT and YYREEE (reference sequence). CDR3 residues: CASKPGVSTDTQYF. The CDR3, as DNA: TGTGCCAGCAAACCGGGAGTGAGCACAGATACGCAGTATTTT.

Written as DNA, the CDR3 is TGTGCCAGTAGTATCTTGAACACTGAAGCTTTCTTT. Translating gives CASSILNTEAFF. The V gene is TRBV19, the J gene TRBJ1-1; no clear D gene. Germline-derived CDR1 and CDR2 are LNHDA and SQIVND (reference sequence). The CDR3 is 12 residues long. V lost 3 bases and J lost 0, with 2 bases in between.

CDR3 bases: TGTGCCATCAGTTCCACGACCGGGACTAGCGGGGAAGGGACCCAGTACTTC. Translation gives CAISSTTGTSGEGTQYF. V is TRBV10-3 and J is TRBJ2-5; 13 bases map to TRBD2. After removal of 5 bases from V and 7 bases from J, the junction contained 13 bases not matched to a gene. CDR1 ENHRY and CDR2 SYGVKD come from the germline V gene. The CDR3 runs to 17 residues.

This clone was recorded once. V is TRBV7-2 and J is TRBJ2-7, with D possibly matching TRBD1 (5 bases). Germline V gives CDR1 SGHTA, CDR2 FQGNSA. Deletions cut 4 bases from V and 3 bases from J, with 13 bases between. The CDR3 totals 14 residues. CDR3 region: CASSSMTAVYEQYF. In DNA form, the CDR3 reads TGTGCCAGCAGCTCGATGACAGCAGTCTACGAGCAGTACTTC.

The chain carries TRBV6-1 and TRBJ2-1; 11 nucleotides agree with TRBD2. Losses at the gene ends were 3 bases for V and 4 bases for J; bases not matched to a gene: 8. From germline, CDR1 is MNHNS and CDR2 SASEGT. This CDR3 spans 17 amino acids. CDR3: CASSESPGTSGYNEQFF. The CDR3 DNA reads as TGTGCCAGCAGTGAGTCCCCCGGGACTAGCGGATACAATGAGCAGTTCTTC.

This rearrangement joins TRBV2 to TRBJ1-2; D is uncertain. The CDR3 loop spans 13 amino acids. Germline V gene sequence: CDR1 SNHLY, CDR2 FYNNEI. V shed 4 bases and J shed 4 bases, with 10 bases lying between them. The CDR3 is CASSVQQSYGYTF. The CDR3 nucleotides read TGTGCCAGCAGTGTCCAACAGTCCTATGGCTACACCTTC.

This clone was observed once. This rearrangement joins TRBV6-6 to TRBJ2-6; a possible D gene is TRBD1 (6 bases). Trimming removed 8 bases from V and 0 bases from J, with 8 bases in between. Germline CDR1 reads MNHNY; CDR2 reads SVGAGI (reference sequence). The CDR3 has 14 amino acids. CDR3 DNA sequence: TGTGCCAGCGACAGGCACTCTGGGGCCAACGTCCTGACTTTC. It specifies CASDRHSGANVLTF.

CDR3 region: CASSEVPVNEQYF. CDR3 sequence (DNA): TGTGCCAGCAGTGAAGTACCAGTAAACGAGCAGTACTTC. The genes are TRBV6-1 and TRBJ2-7; D not resolved. This CDR3 comprises 13 residues. Deletions cut 1 base from V and 5 bases from J, with 9 bases between. Per the germline V gene, CDR1 is MNHNS and CDR2 is SASEGT.

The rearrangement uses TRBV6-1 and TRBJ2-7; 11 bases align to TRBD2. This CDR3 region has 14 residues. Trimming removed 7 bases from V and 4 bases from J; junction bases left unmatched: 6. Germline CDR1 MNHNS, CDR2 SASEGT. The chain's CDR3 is CASIPTSGSYEQYF. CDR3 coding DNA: TGTGCCAGCATTCCCACTAGCGGGAGTTACGAGCAGTACTTC.

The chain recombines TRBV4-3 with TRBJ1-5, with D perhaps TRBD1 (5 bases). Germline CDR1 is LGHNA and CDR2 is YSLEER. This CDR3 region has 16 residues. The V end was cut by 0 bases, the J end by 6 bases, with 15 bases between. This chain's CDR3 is CASSQELQVASQPQHF. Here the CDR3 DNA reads TGCGCCAGCAGCCAAGAACTACAGGTGGCTTCTCAGCCCCAGCATTTT.

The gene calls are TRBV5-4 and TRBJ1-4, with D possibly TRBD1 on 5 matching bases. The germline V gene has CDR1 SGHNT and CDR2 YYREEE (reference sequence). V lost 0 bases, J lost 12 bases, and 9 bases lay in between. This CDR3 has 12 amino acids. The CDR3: CASSLDSGELFF. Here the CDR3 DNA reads TGTGCCAGCAGCTTGGATTCGGGGGAACTGTTTTTT.

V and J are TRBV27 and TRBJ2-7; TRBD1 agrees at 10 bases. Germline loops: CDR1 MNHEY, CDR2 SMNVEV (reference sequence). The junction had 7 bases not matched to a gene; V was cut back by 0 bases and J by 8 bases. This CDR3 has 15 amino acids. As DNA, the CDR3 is TGTGCCAGCAGTTTATCGGGACAGGGGTTCGAGAAGCAGTACTTC. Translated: CASSLSGQGFEKQYF.

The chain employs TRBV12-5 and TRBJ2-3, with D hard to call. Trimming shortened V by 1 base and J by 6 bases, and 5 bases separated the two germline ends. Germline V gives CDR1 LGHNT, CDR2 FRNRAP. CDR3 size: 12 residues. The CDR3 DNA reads TGTGCTAGTGGTTTGGCACAGGATACGCAGTATTTT. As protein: CASGLAQDTQYF.

The DNA of the CDR3 is TGTGCCAGCAGTGAAACAGGGGGAAGAACTGAAGCTTTCTTT. Residues: CASSETGGRTEAFF. The V gene is TRBV2, the J gene TRBJ1-1, with TRBD1 matching 8 bases. V was pared by 2 bases and J by 5 bases, with 4 bases of the junction left unmatched. This CDR3 region has 14 residues. Germline CDR1 and CDR2: SNHLY and FYNNEI. The full variable domain, with the rest looked up from reference TRBV2 and TRBJ1-1, is EPEVTQTPSHQVTQMGQEVILRCVPISNHLYFYWYRQILGQKVEFLVSFYNNEISEKSEIFDDQFSVERPDGSNFTLKIRSTKLEDSAMYFCASSETGGRTEAFFGQGTRLTVV.

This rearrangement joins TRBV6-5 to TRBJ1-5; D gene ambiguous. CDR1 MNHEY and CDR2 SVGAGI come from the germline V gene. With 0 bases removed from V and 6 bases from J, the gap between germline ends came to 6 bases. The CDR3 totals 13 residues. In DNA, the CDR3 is TGTGCCAGCAGTTACTCGACGGGTCAGCCCCAGCATTTT. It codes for CASSYSTGQPQHF.

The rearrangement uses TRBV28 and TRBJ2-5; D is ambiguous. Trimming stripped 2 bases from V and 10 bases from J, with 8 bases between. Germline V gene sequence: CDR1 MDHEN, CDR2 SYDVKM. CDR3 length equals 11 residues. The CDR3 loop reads CASSLTDSQYF. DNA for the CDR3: TGTGCCAGCAGTTTAACCGATAGCCAGTACTTC.